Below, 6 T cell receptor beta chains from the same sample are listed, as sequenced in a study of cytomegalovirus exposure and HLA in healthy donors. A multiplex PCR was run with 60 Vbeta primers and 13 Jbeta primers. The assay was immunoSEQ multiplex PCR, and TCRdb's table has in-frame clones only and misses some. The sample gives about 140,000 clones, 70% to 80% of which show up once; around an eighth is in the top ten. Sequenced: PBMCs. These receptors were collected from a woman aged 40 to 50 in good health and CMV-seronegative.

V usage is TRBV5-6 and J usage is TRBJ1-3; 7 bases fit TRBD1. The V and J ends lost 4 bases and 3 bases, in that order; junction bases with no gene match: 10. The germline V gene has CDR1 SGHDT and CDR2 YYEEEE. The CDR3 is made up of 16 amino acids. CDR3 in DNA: TGTGCCAGCAGCCCCACGGGCAGGGGGTATGGAAACACCATATATTTT. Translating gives CASSPTGRGYGNTIYF.

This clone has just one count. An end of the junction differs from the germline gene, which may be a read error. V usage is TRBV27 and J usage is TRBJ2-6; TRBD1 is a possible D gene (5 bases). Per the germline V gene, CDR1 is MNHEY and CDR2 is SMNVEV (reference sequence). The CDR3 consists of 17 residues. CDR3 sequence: CASSFEPAYSGANGLTF. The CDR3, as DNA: TGTGCCAGCAGTTTCGAGCCAGCTTACTCTGGGGCCAACGGCCTGACTTTC. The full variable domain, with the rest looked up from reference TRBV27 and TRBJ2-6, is EAQVTQNPRYLITVTGKKLTVTCSQNMNHEYMSWYRQDPGLGLRQIYYSMNVEVTDKGDVPEGYKVSRKEKRNFPLILESPSPNQTSLYFCASSFEPAYSGANGLTFGAGSRLTVL.

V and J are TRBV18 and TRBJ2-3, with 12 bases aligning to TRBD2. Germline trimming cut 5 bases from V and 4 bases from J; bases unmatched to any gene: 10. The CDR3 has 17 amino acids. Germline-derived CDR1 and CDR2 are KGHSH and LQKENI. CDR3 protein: CASSLTRLAGEADTQYF. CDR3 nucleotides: TGTGCCAGCTCATTGACCCGACTAGCGGGGGAGGCAGATACGCAGTATTTT.

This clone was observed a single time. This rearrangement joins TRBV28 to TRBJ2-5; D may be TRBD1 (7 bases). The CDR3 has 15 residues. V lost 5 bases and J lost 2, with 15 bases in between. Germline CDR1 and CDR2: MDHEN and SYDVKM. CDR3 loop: CASSGGTETQETQYF. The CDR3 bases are TGTGCCAGCAGTGGAGGGACAGAGACACAAGAGACCCAGTACTTC. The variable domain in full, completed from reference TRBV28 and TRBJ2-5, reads DVKVTQSSRYLVKRTGEKVFLECVQDMDHENMFWYRQDPGLGLRLIYFSYDVKMKEKGDIPEGYSVSREKKERFSLILESASTNQTSMYLCASSGGTETQETQYFGPGTRLLVL.

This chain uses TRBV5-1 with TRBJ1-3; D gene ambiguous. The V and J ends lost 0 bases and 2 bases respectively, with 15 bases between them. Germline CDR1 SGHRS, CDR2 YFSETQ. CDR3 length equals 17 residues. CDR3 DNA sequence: TGCGCCAGCAGCTTGGTGGGCAGCCTGGGCACTGGAAACACCATATATTTT. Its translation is CASSLVGSLGTGNTIYF.

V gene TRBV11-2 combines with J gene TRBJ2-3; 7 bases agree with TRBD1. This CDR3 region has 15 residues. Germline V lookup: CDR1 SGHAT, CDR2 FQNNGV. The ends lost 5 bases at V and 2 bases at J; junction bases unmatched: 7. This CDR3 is CASSPQGVHTDTQYF. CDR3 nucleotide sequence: TGTGCCAGCAGCCCCCAGGGGGTACACACAGATACGCAGTATTTT. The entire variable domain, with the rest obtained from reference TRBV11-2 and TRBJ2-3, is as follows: EAGVAQSPRYKIIEKRQSVAFWCNPISGHATLYWYQQILGQGPKLLIQFQNNGVVDDSQLPKDRFSAERLKGVDSTLKIQPAKLEDSAVYLCASSPQGVHTDTQYFGPGTRLTVL.